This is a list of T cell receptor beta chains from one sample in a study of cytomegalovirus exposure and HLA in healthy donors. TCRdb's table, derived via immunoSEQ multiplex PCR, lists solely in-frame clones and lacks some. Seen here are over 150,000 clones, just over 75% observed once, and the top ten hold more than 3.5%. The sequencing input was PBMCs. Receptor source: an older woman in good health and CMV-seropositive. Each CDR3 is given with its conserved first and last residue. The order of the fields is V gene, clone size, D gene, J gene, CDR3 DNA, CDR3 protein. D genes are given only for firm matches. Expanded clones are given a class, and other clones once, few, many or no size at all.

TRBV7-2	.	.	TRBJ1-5	TGTGCCAGCAGCTCCCCCGTTTGGTCCACAGGCAATCAGCCCCAGCATTTT	CASSSPVWSTGNQPQHF
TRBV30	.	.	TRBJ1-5	TGTGCCTGGAGTGAGCCCTCCTGGGGGGGAGGTCAGCCCCAGCATTTT	CAWSEPSWGGGQPQHF
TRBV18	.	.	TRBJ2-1	TGTGCCAGCTCACCTCCGAGCCTAGATGGTGAGCAGTTCTTC	CASSPPSLDGEQFF
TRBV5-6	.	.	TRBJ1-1	TGTGCCAGCAGCTTCTGGGGGGGGCTAAGTAGTGACACTGAAGCTTTCTTT	CASSFWGGLSSDTEAFF
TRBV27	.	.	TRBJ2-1	TGTGCCAGCAGCCCCCAGGATACGTACAATGAGCAGTTCTTC	CASSPQDTYNEQFF
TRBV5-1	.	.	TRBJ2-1	TGCGCCAGCAGCAAACGACCAGCGGGTCAAAATGAGCAGTTCTTC	CASSKRPAGQNEQFF
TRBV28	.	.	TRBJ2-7	TGTGCCAGCTTACCTGCCGGGGGGGACAGCTCCTACGAGCAGTACTTC	CASLPAGGDSSYEQYF
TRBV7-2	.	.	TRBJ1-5	TGTGCCAGCAGCCCCCGGGATTTCAATCAGCCCCAGCATTTT	CASSPRDFNQPQHF
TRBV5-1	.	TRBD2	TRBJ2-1	TGCGCCAGCAGCTTGCCTAGCGGGAGCACGGGCTCCTACAATGAGCAGTTCTTC	CASSLPSGSTGSYNEQFF
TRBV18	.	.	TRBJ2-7	TGTGCCAGCTCACCAAGACAAGGGGGAATCTACGAGCAGTACTTC	CASSPRQGGIYEQYF
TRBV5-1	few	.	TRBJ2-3	TGCGCCAGCAGCCCCTATGACTCTAGCACAGATACGCAGTATTTT	CASSPYDSSTDTQYF
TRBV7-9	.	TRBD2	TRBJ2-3	TGTGCCAGCAGCGCTAGCGGGGGGGTAGATACGCAGTATTTT	CASSASGGVDTQYF
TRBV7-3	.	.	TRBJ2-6	TGTGCCAGCAGCTTAATGGCGGGGGCGGCTGGGGCCAACGTCCTGACTTTC	CASSLMAGAAGANVLTF
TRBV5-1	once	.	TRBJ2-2	TGCGCCAGCAGCTTGACAGGGCAGACCGGGGAGCTGTTTTTT	CASSLTGQTGELFF
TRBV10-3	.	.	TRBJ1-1	TGTGCCATCAGTGATGCAGCGGGGAATGAAGCTTTCTTT	CAISDAAGNEAFF